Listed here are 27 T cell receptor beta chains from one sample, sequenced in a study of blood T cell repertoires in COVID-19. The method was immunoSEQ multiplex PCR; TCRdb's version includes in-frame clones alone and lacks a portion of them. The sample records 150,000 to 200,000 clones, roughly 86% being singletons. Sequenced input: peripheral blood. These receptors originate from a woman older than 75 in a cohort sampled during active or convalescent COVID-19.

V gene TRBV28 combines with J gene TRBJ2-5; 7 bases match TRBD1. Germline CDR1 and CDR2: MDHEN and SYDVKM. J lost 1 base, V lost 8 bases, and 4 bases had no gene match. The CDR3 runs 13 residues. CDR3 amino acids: CASGQAIQETQYF. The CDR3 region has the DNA TGTGCCAGCGGACAGGCTATCCAAGAGACCCAGTACTTC.

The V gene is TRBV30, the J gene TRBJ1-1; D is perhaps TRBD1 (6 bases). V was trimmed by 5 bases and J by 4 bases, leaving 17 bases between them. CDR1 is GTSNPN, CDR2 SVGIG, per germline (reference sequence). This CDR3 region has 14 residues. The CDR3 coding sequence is TGTGCCTGGGCCATGCACAGGGTGGGCACTGAAGCTTTCTTT. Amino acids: CAWAMHRVGTEAFF.

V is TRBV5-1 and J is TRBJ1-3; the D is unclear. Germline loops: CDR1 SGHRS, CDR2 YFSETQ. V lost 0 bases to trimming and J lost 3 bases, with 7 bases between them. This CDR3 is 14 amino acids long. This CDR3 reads CASSLALFGNTIYF. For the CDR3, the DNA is TGCGCCAGCAGCTTGGCCTTATTTGGAAACACCATATATTTT.

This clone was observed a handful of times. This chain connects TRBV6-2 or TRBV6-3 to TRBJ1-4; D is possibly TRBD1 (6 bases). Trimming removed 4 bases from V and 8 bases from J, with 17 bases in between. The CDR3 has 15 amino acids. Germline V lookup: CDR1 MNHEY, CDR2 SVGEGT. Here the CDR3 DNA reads TGTGCCAGCAGTTTCGGACAGTCTTGGGGCGAAAAACTGTTTTTT. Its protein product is CASSFGQSWGEKLFF.

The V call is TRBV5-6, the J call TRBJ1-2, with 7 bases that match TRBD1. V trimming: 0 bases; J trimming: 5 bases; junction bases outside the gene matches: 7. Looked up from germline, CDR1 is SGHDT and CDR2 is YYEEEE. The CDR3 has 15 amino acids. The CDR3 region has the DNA TGTGCCAGCAGCTTGGGGGGGACAGAGATATATGGCTACACCTTC. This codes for CASSLGGTEIYGYTF.

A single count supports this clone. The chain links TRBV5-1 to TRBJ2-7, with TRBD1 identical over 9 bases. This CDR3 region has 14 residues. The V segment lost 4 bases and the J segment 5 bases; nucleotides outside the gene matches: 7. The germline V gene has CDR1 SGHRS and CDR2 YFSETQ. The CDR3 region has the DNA TGCGCCAGCAGCAGATCCGGGACAGGGAACGAGCAGTACTTC. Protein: CASSRSGTGNEQYF.

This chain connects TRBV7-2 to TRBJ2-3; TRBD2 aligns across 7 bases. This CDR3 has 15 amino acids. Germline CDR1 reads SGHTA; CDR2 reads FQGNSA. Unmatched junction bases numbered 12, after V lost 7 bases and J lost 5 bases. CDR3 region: CASTPWGGDVDTQYF. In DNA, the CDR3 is TGTGCCAGCACCCCCTGGGGGGGGGATGTAGATACGCAGTATTTT.

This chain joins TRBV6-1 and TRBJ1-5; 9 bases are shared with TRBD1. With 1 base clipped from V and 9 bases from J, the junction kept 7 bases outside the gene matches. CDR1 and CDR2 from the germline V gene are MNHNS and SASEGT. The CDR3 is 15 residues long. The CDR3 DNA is TGTGCCAGCAGTGAAGTACAGGGGGCGGGGATGCCCCAGCATTTT. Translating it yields CASSEVQGAGMPQHF.

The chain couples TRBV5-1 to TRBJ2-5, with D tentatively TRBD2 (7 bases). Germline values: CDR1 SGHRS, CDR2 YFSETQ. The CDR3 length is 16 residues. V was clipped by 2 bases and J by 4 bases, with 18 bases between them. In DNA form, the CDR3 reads TGCGCCAGCAGCTTAACTACCCGAGGGGGGGGAGAGACCCAGTACTTC. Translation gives CASSLTTRGGGETQYF.

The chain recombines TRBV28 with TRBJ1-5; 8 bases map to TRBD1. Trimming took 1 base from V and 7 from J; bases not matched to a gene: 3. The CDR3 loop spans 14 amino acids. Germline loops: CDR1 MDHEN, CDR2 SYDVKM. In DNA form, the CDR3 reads TGTGCCAGCAGTTTATCGACAGGGGACCAGCCCCAGCATTTT. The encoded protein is CASSLSTGDQPQHF.

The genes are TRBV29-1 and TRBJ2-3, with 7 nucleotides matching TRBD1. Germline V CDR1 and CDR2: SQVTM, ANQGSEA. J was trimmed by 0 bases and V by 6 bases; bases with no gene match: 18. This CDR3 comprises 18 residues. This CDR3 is CSVNPQVAGGTSTDTQYF. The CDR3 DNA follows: TGCAGCGTGAATCCACAGGTGGCAGGGGGAACTAGCACAGATACGCAGTATTTT.

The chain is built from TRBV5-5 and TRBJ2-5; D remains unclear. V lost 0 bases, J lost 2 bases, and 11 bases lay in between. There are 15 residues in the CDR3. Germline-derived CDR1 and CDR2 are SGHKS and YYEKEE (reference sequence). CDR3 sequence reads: CASSLVASVQETQYF. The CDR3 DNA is TGTGCCAGCAGCTTGGTGGCGAGCGTTCAAGAGACCCAGTACTTC. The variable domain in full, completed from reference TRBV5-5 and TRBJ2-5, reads DAGVTQSPTHLIKTRGQQVTLRCSPISGHKSVSWYQQVLGQGPQFIFQYYEKEERGRGNFPDRFSARQFPNYSSELNVNALLLGDSALYLCASSLVASVQETQYFGPGTRLLVL.

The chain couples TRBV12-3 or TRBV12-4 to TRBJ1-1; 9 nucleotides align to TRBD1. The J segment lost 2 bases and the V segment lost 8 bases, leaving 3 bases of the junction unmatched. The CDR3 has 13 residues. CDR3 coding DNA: TGTGCCAGCCTGGACAGGGGAAACACTGAAGCTTTCTTT. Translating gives CASLDRGNTEAFF.

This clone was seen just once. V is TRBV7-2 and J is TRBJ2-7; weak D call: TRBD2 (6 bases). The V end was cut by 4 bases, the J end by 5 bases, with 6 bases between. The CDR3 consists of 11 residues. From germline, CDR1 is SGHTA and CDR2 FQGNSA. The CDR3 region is CASSSGDEQYF. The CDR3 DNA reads TGTGCCAGCAGCTCGGGAGACGAGCAGTACTTC.

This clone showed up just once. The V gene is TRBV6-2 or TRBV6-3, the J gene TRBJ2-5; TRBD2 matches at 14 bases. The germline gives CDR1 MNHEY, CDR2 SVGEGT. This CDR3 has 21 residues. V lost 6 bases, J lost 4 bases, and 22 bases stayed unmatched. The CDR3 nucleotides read TGTGCCAGCAGCTCGCCCCCAGGACTAGCGGGGGGTCGGAGCGTAAGAGAGACCCAGTACTTC. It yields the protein CASSSPPGLAGGRSVRETQYF.

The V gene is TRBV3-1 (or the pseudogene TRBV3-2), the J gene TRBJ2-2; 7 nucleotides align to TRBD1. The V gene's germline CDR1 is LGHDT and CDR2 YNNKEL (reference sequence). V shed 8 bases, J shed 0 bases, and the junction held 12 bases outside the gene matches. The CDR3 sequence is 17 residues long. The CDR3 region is CASWRQGQSANTGELFF. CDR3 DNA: TGTGCCAGCTGGAGACAGGGACAGTCCGCGAACACCGGGGAGCTGTTTTTT.

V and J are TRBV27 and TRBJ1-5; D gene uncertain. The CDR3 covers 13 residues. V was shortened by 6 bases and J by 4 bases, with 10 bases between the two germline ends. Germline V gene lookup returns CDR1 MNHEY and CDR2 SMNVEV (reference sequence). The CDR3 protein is CASSPQRNQPQHF. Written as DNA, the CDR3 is TGTGCCAGCAGCCCGCAGCGAAATCAGCCCCAGCATTTT.

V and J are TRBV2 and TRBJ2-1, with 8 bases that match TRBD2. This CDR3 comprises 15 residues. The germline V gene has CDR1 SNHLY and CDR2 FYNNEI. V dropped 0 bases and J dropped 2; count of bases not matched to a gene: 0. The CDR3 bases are TGTGCCAGCAGTGAAGCAGCGGGAGCCTACAATGAGCAGTTCTTC. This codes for CASSEAAGAYNEQFF.

The CDR3 spells CASSLAGQNNSPLHF. The CDR3 DNA reads TGTGCCAGCAGCTTAGCCGGACAGAATAATTCACCCCTCCACTTT. The chain links TRBV7-2 to TRBJ1-6; D perhaps matches TRBD1 (6 bases). This CDR3 is 15 amino acids long. V was cut by 0 bases and J by 5 bases, with 8 bases left in between. CDR1 is SGHTA and CDR2 is FQGNSA in the germline V gene.

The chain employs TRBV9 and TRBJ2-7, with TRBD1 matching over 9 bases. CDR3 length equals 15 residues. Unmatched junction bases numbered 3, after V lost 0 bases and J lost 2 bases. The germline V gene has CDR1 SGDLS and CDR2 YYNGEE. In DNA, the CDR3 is TGTGCCAGCAGCGTAGAGACAGGGGGTACCTACGAGCAGTACTTC. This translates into CASSVETGGTYEQYF.

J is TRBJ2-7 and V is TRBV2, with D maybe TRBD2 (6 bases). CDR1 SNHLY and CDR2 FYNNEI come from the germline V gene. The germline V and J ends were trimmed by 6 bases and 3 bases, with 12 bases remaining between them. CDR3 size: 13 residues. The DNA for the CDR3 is TGTGCCAGCAGGGCGGGACTTAACTACGAGCAGTACGTC. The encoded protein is CASRAGLNYEQYV.

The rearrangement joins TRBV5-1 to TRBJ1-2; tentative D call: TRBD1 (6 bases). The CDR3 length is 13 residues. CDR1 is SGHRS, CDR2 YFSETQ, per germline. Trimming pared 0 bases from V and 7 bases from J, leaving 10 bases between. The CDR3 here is CASSLDRDIGYTF. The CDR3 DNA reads TGCGCCAGCAGCTTGGACAGGGACATTGGCTACACCTTC. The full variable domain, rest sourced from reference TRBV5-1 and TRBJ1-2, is KAGVTQTPRYLIKTRGQQVTLSCSPISGHRSVSWYQQTPGQGLQFLFEYFSETQRNKGNFPGRFSGRQFSNSRSEMNVSTLELGDSALYLCASSLDRDIGYTFGSGTRLTVV.

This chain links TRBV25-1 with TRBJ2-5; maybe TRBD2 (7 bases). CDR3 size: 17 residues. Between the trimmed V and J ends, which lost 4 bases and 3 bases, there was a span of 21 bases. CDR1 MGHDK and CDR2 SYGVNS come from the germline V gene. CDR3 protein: CASSGGLGGGRKETQYF. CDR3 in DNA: TGTGCCAGCAGTGGAGGCCTAGGGGGGGGTAGGAAAGAGACCCAGTACTTC.

The chain's CDR3 is CAISESTSGRINEQFF. CDR3 coding DNA: TGTGCCATCAGTGAGTCGACTAGCGGGAGGATCAATGAGCAGTTCTTC. J is TRBJ2-1 and V is TRBV10-3, with 13 bases that match TRBD2. The J segment lost 6 bases and the V segment lost 0 bases, leaving 2 bases of the junction unmatched. CDR1 is ENHRY and CDR2 is SYGVKD in the germline V gene. The length of the CDR3 is 16 residues.

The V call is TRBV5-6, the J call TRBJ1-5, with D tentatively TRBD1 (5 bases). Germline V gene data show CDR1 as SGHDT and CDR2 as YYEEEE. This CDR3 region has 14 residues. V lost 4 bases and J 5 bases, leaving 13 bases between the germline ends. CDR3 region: CASSPAGGDQPQHF. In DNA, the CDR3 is TGTGCCAGCAGCCCGGCGGGGGGGGATCAGCCCCAGCATTTT.

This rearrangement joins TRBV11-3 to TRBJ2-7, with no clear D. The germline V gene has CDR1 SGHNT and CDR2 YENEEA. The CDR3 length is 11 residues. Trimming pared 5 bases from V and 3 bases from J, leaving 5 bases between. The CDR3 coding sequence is TGTGCCAGCAGCACGAGCTACGAGCAGTACTTC. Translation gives CASSTSYEQYF.

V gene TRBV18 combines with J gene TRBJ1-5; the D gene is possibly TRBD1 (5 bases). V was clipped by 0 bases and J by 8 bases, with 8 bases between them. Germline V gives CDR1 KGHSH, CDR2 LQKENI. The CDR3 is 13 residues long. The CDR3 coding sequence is TGTGCCAGCTCACCACCCGGGGGAGAGCCCCAGCATTTT. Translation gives CASSPPGGEPQHF.